A selection of T cell receptor beta chains follows, all from one sample in a study of long-term antiretroviral therapy in people with HIV. Assay used: immunoSEQ multiplex PCR; TCRdb lists only in-frame clones, some missing. This repertoire shows just over 20,000 clones, 79% found once; its top ten account for over 9%. The sequencing used unsorted PBMCs, collected 4.1 years after starting antiretroviral therapy. The receptors were sampled from a woman in her thirties or forties with HIV. Each CDR3 is given with its conserved first and last residue. D genes are given only for firm matches. Expanded clones are given a class, and other clones once, few, many or no size at all.

TRBJ2-2 TRBV6-5 few NA TGTGCCAGCAGTTACAAGGAGACCGGGGAGCTGTTTTTT CASSYKETGELFF
TRBJ1-1 TRBV28 NA NA TGTGCCAGCAGTTTAAGGGCTCCTGAAGCTTTCTTT CASSLRAPEAFF
TRBJ2-3 TRBV11-3 NA NA TGTGCCAGCAGCTTAGGTGGGACCTACACAGATACGCAGTATTTT CASSLGGTYTDTQYF
TRBJ1-1 TRBV5-4 NA NA TGTGCCAGCAGCTTGTTGCTCTCGACAGCGAACACTGAAGCTTTCTTT CASSLLLSTANTEAFF
TRBJ1-1 TRBV14 once NA TGTGCCAGCAGCCAAGTTTCCGGACGGGCCCACACTGAAGCTTTCTTT CASSQVSGRAHTEAFF
TRBJ2-7 TRBV7-8 NA TRBD1 TGTGCCAGCAGCCTAGGGGACAGGGTGTACGAGCAGTACTTC CASSLGDRVYEQYF
TRBJ1-3 TRBV5-1 NA TRBD1 TGCGCCAGCAGCTTGGCCGGGACAGGGTTTGGAAACACCATATATTTT CASSLAGTGFGNTIYF
TRBJ1-2 TRBV30 NA NA TGTGCCTGGAGTGTTATCCAGGGAGTCTCGTATGGCTACACCTTC CAWSVIQGVSYGYTF
TRBJ1-4 TRBV9 once NA TGTGCCAGCAGCGAGACCAACGGGGGGGAGAAACTGTTTTTT CASSETNGGEKLFF
TRBJ2-7 TRBV4-1 few TRBD1 TGCGCCAGCAGCCTCGGGACAGGGGCCTACGAGCAGTACTTC CASSLGTGAYEQYF
TRBJ1-1 TRBV5-1 NA NA TGCGCCAGCCGAGTAGGGATGAACACTGAAGCTTTCTTT CASRVGMNTEAFF
TRBJ2-2 TRBV27 few TRBD2 TGTGCCAGCAGTCATAGTTGGCTAGCGGGAGCCACCGGGGAGCTGTTTTTT CASSHSWLAGATGELFF
TRBJ2-2 TRBV5-1 NA NA TGCGCCAGCAGCTTGTCGCCGGGAAACACCGGGGAGCTGTTTTTT CASSLSPGNTGELFF
TRBJ1-1 TRBV5-1 NA TRBD1 TGCGCCAGCGGACAGGGGATGAACACTGAAGCTTTCTTT CASGQGMNTEAFF
TRBJ2-7 TRBV7-9 NA TRBD1 TGTGCCAGCAGCTTAGGGTCGGGACAGGGCTCTTTCGAGCAGTACTTC CASSLGSGQGSFEQYF
TRBJ2-3 TRBV5-1 NA TRBD2 TGCGCCAGCAGCTACAAAAAGCGGGACCCCTTTAGCACAGATACGCAGTATTTT CASSYKKRDPFSTDTQYF
TRBJ2-1 TRBV25-1 NA TRBD1 TGTGCCAGCAGAAACCGGGACAGGGTCAACGATGAGCAGTTCTTC CASRNRDRVNDEQFF
TRBJ2-3 TRBV6-1 NA NA TGTGCCAGCAGTGAATCGACAGGCACAGATACGCAGTATTTT CASSESTGTDTQYF